The rows below give T cell receptor beta chains drawn from one sample of a study of cytomegalovirus exposure and HLA in healthy donors. The protocol was immunoSEQ multiplex PCR, while the TCRdb copy is restricted to in-frame clones and leaves out a portion. Among roughly 150,000 clones, about four fifths were seen once, and the ten largest hold nearly 8.5%. Material for sequencing was PBMCs. Every receptor here comes from a male donor in good health and CMV-seropositive. The CDR3 runs from the conserved cysteine through the conserved F or W. The D gene is left open where the match is weak. Clone size is shown for a subset of rows, as once, few, many or a class of expanded clone.

j_gene: TRBJ2-1; abundance: -; v_gene: TRBV30; d_gene: TRBD2; CDR3aa: CAWSGGTSNNEQFF; CDR3nt: TGTGCCTGGAGTGGGGGGACTAGTAACAATGAGCAGTTCTTC
j_gene: TRBJ2-3; abundance: once; v_gene: TRBV11-3; d_gene: -; CDR3aa: CASSQPGDTQYF; CDR3nt: TGTGCCAGCAGCCAACCGGGGGATACGCAGTATTTT
j_gene: TRBJ2-2; abundance: once; v_gene: TRBV19; d_gene: -; CDR3aa: CASSKEGATGELFF; CDR3nt: TGTGCCAGTAGTAAGGAGGGGGCCACCGGGGAGCTGTTTTTT
j_gene: TRBJ2-1; abundance: -; v_gene: TRBV27; d_gene: TRBD1; CDR3aa: CASSFRGQGLTNEQFF; CDR3nt: TGTGCCAGCAGTTTTAGGGGACAGGGGTTGACCAATGAGCAGTTCTTC
j_gene: TRBJ2-1; abundance: -; v_gene: TRBV9; d_gene: TRBD2; CDR3aa: CASSVTSGSGYNEQFF; CDR3nt: TGTGCCAGCAGCGTGACTAGCGGGAGTGGGTACAATGAGCAGTTCTTC
j_gene: TRBJ2-1; abundance: -; v_gene: TRBV5-1; d_gene: -; CDR3aa: CASSSFRQGRDNEQFF; CDR3nt: TGCGCCAGCAGCTCGTTTAGGCAGGGGAGAGACAATGAGCAGTTCTTC
j_gene: TRBJ1-1; abundance: -; v_gene: TRBV2; d_gene: -; CDR3aa: CASSEEVGGVYTEAFF; CDR3nt: TGTGCCAGCAGTGAAGAGGTGGGGGGAGTTTACACTGAAGCTTTCTTT
j_gene: TRBJ1-4; abundance: -; v_gene: TRBV7-2; d_gene: -; CDR3aa: CASSSISRGKLFF; CDR3nt: TGTGCCAGCAGCTCGATCTCCAGGGGAAAACTGTTTTTT
j_gene: TRBJ1-5; abundance: -; v_gene: TRBV15; d_gene: -; CDR3aa: CATSAVRGNQPQHF; CDR3nt: TGTGCCACCAGCGCGGTTAGAGGCAATCAGCCCCAGCATTTT
j_gene: TRBJ1-4; abundance: -; v_gene: TRBV18; d_gene: TRBD1; CDR3aa: CASSPREGAGEKLFF; CDR3nt: TGTGCCAGCTCACCTCGGGAGGGGGCCGGTGAAAAACTGTTTTTT
j_gene: TRBJ2-3; abundance: -; v_gene: TRBV5-6; d_gene: -; CDR3aa: CASTPGRTDTQYF; CDR3nt: TGTGCCAGCACCCCAGGCCGCACAGATACGCAGTATTTT
j_gene: TRBJ2-2; abundance: -; v_gene: TRBV4-3; d_gene: TRBD2; CDR3aa: CASSQVRGVPTGELFF; CDR3nt: TGCGCCAGCAGCCAAGTCCGGGGGGTCCCAACCGGGGAGCTGTTTTTT
j_gene: TRBJ1-1; abundance: -; v_gene: TRBV19; d_gene: TRBD1; CDR3aa: CASSIEGTGRAEAFF; CDR3nt: TGTGCCAGTAGTATAGAAGGGACAGGGCGCGCTGAAGCTTTCTTT
j_gene: TRBJ2-1; abundance: -; v_gene: TRBV30; d_gene: -; CDR3aa: CAWSVRAQQFF; CDR3nt: TGTGCCTGGAGTGTACGAGCACAGCAGTTCTTC
j_gene: TRBJ2-7; abundance: -; v_gene: TRBV7-2; d_gene: -; CDR3aa: CASSPEGGTGAYEQYF; CDR3nt: TGTGCCAGCAGTCCCGAGGGGGGGACAGGAGCCTACGAGCAGTACTTC
j_gene: TRBJ1-1; abundance: -; v_gene: TRBV6-6; d_gene: -; CDR3aa: CASSYSRRGTEAFF; CDR3nt: TGTGCCAGCAGTTACTCGAGAAGGGGGACTGAAGCTTTCTTT
j_gene: TRBJ2-2; abundance: -; v_gene: TRBV6-5; d_gene: TRBD2; CDR3aa: CASSYFGGGSGELFF; CDR3nt: TGTGCCAGCAGTTACTTCGGGGGGGGTAGCGGGGAGCTGTTTTTT
j_gene: TRBJ1-6; abundance: -; v_gene: TRBV4-3; d_gene: TRBD1; CDR3aa: CASSQQGADSPLHF; CDR3nt: TGCGCCAGCAGCCAACAGGGGGCGGATTCACCCCTCCACTTT
j_gene: TRBJ2-7; abundance: -; v_gene: TRBV25-1; d_gene: -; CDR3aa: CASGRGSYSDEQYF; CDR3nt: TGTGCCAGCGGCCGAGGGAGTTATTCGGACGAGCAGTACTTC
j_gene: TRBJ2-7; abundance: once; v_gene: TRBV28; d_gene: -; CDR3aa: CASSLGVLYEQYF; CDR3nt: TGTGCCAGCAGTTTGGGAGTCCTCTACGAGCAGTACTTC
j_gene: TRBJ2-3; abundance: -; v_gene: TRBV7-6; d_gene: TRBD2; CDR3aa: CASSPNLAGGLHTQYF; CDR3nt: TGTGCCAGCAGCCCTAATCTAGCGGGGGGGCTACATACGCAGTATTTT
j_gene: TRBJ1-1; abundance: -; v_gene: TRBV7-8; d_gene: TRBD1; CDR3aa: CASSPTRDRVDTEAFF; CDR3nt: TGTGCCAGCAGCCCTACCAGGGACAGAGTGGACACTGAAGCTTTCTTT
j_gene: TRBJ2-7; abundance: -; v_gene: TRBV28; d_gene: -; CDR3aa: CASSFLLVLSGEQYF; CDR3nt: TGTGCCAGCAGTTTCCTGCTAGTCCTATCCGGCGAGCAGTACTTC
j_gene: TRBJ1-1; abundance: -; v_gene: TRBV7-8; d_gene: -; CDR3aa: CASSLRGQGDTEAFF; CDR3nt: TGTGCCAGCAGCTTAAGAGGCCAGGGTGATACTGAAGCTTTCTTT
j_gene: TRBJ2-7; abundance: -; v_gene: TRBV28; d_gene: TRBD2; CDR3aa: CASGPRPGLAGGRRDEQYF; CDR3nt: TGTGCCAGCGGACCTAGACCGGGACTAGCGGGAGGCCGTCGGGACGAGCAGTACTTC